This T cell receptor beta chain was retrieved from a study of T-cell memory formation after mild COVID-19. General observations from the study: CD4+ contracting clones were mainly CM and EM; CD8+ ones, EMRA. Whether second-wave clones peaking at day 37 were SARS-CoV-2 specific went unconfirmed. The study found balanced CD4/CD8 in clones contracting day 15 to 85 and a CD4+ lean in later expanders.

As regards this clonotype: Its antigen is as yet unknown.

TCR alpha and TCR beta cDNA libraries with sample barcodes and UMIs came from 5'RACE using constant-segment primers. TCRdb re-called the 5' RACE reads through MiXCR, storing one row per CDR3 protein. The sample shows about 400,000 distinct CDR3 sequences, about 22% of them seen only once. This CDR3 is 15 amino acids long. J lost 4 bases, V lost 5 bases, and 5 bases had no gene match. The V call is TRBV12-3 or TRBV12-4, the J call TRBJ2-5; 12 bases line up with TRBD2. The origin of this receptor is an adult woman who had mild COVID-19 (a few samples of this study predate the infection). Cell type and time point are not known. Sequencing was carried out using PBMCs or a T cell subset sorted from them (not recorded which). The CDR3 coding sequence is TGTGCCAGCAGTAAACCGGGACTAGCGGGAGAGACCCAGTACTTC. This translates into CASSKPGLAGETQYF.